This T cell receptor beta chain was sequenced during a study of blood T cell repertoires in COVID-19. Study context: There were acute and convalescent COVID-19 samples, and they came from the United States, Italy and Spain. T cells, B-cell-depleted T cells, or PBMCs supplied cDNA or gDNA.

Unmatched junction bases numbered 6, after V lost 2 bases and J lost 4 bases. The CDR3 runs to 17 residues. CDR1 is SGHVS, CDR2 FQNEAQ, per germline. Methods used by the authors: Reference gene primer amplification yielded estimated nucleated cell counts. Sequencing was performed with immunoSEQ multiplex PCR; in TCRdb, only in-frame clones are kept and a portion is missing. V and J calls and clone size are those listed in that table; D and trimming were worked out from the DNA. The sample lists around 50,000 clones; roughly 85% were seen once. The sequencing input was peripheral blood. This clonotype was sampled from a human donor in a cohort sampled during active COVID-19. The rearrangement uses TRBV7-8 and TRBJ2-3; 13 bases map to TRBD2. CDR3 protein: CASSLRRGLAGSDTQYF. The DNA for the CDR3 is TGTGCCAGCAGCTTAAGGCGGGGACTAGCGGGATCAGATACGCAGTATTTT.